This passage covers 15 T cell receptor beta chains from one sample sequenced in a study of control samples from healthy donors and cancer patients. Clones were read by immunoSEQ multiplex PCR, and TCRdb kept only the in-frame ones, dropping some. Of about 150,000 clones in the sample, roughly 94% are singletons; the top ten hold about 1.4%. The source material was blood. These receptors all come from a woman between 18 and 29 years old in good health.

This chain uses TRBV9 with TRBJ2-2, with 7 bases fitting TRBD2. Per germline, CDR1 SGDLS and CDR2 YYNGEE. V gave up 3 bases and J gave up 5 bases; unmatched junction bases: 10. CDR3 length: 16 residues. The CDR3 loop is CASSEPLGGLTGELFF. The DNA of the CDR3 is TGTGCCAGCAGCGAACCACTGGGGGGACTAACCGGGGAGCTGTTTTTT.

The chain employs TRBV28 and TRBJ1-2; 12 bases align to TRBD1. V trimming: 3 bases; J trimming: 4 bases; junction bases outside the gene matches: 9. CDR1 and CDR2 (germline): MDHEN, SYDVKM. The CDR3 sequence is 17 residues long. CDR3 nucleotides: TGTGCCAGCAGTTTCCGGGACAGGGGGCCCAATAGCTATGGCTACACCTTC. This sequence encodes CASSFRDRGPNSYGYTF.

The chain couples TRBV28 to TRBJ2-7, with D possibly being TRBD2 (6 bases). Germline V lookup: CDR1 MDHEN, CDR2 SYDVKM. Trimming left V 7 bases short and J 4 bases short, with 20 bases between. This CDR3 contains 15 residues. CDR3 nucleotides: TGTGCCAGCACCCCCCCGGGGGTCCCGTCGTACGAGCAGTACTTC. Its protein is CASTPPGVPSYEQYF.

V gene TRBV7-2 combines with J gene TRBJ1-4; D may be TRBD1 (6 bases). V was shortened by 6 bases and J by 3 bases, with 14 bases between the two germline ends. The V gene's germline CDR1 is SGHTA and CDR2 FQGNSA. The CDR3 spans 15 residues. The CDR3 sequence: CASRGTGSANEKLFF. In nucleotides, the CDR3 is TGTGCCAGCAGGGGTACAGGGTCAGCTAATGAAAAACTGTTTTTT.

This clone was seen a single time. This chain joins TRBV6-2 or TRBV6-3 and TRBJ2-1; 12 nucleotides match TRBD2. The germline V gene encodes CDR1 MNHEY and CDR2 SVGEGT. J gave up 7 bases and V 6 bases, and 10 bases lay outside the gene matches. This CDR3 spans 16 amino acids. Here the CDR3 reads CASSSRLAGDRNEQFF. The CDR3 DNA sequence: TGTGCCAGCAGCTCAAGACTAGCGGGAGATCGGAATGAGCAGTTCTTC.

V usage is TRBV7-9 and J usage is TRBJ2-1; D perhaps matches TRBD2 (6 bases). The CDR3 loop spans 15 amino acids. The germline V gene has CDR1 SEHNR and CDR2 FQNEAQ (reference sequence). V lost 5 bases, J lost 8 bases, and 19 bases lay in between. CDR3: CASSATSSGSDEQFF. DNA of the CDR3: TGTGCCAGCAGCGCTACTAGCTCGGGATCGGATGAGCAGTTCTTC. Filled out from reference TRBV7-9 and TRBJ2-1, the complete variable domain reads DTGVSQNPRHKITKRGQNVTFRCDPISEHNRLYWYRQTLGQGPEFLTYFQNEAQLEKSRLLSDRFSAERPKGSFSTLEIQRTEQGDSAMYLCASSATSSGSDEQFFGPGTRLTVL.

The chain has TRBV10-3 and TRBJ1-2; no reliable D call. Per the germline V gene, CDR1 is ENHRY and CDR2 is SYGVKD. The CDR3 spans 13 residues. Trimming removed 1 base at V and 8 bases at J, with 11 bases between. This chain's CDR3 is CAISELGPQGYTF. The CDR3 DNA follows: TGTGCCATCAGTGAGTTGGGCCCGCAGGGCTACACCTTC.

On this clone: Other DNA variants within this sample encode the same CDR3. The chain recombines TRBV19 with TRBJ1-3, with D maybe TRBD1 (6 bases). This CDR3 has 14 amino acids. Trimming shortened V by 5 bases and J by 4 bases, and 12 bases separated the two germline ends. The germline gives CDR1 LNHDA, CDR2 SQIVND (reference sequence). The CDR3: CASSPQGSGNTIYF. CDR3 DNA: TGTGCCAGTAGTCCACAGGGATCGGGAAACACCATATATTTT.

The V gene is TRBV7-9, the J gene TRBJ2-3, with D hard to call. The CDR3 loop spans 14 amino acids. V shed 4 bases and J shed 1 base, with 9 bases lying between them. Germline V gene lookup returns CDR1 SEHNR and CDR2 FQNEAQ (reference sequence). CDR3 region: CASSSPWGTDTQYF. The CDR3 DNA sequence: TGTGCCAGCAGCTCCCCCTGGGGCACAGATACGCAGTATTTT.

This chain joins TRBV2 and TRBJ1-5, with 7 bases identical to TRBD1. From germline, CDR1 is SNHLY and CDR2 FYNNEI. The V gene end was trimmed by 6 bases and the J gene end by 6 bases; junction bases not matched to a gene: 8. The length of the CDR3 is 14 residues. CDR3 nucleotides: TGTGCCAGCAGCGTAGGGACAGAGAGTCAGCCCCAGCATTTT. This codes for CASSVGTESQPQHF.

CDR3 coding DNA: TGCGCCAGCAGCTTTCGAGGTAGCGGGAGGGCCTTAGAGCAGTACTTC. Translated: CASSFRGSGRALEQYF. The chain combines TRBV5-1 with TRBJ2-7; 11 bases align to TRBD2. CDR1 SGHRS and CDR2 YFSETQ come from the germline V gene. V lost 2 bases to trimming and J lost 7 bases; unmatched junction nucleotides: 11. This CDR3 is built from 16 residues. Supplemented by reference TRBV5-1 and TRBJ2-7, the full variable domain reads KAGVTQTPRYLIKTRGQQVTLSCSPISGHRSVSWYQQTPGQGLQFLFEYFSETQRNKGNFPGRFSGRQFSNSRSEMNVSTLELGDSALYLCASSFRGSGRALEQYFGPGTRLTVT.

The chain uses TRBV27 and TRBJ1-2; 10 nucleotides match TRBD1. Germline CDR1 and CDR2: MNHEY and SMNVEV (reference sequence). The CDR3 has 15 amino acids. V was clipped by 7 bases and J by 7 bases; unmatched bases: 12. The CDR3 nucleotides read TGTGCCAGCAATTCCCGGACAGGGGGAAGGTTTGGCTACACCTTC. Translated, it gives CASNSRTGGRFGYTF.

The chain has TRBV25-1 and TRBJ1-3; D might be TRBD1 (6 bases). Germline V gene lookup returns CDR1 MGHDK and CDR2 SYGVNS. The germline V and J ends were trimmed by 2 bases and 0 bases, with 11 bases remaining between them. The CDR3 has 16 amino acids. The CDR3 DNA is TGTGCCAGCAGTGAAGTACCGGACAGCTCTGGAAACACCATATATTTT. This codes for CASSEVPDSSGNTIYF.

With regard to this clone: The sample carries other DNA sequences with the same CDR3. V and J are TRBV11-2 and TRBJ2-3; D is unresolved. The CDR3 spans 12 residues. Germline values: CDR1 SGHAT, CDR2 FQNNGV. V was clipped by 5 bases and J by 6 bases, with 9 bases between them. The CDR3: CASSLNADTQYF. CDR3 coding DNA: TGTGCCAGCAGCCTTAACGCGGATACGCAGTATTTT.

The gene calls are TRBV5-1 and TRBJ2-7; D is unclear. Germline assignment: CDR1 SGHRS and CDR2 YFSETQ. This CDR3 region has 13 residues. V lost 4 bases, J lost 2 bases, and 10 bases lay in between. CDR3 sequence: CASSPELAYEQYF. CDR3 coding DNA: TGCGCCAGCAGCCCTGAGTTAGCCTACGAGCAGTACTTC.